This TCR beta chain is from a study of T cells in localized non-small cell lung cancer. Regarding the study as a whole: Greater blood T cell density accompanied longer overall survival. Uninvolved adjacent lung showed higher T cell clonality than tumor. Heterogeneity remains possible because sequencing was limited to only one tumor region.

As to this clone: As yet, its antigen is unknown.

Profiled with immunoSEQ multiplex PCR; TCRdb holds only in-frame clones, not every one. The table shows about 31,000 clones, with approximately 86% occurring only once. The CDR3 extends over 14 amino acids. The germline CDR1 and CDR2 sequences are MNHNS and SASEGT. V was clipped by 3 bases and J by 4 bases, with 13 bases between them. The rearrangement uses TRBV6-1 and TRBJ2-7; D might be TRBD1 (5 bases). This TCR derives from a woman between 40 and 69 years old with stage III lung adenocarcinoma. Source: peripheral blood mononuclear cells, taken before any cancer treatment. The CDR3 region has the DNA TGTGCCAGCAGTGACTTTGCCACAGGTTACGAGCAGTACTTC. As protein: CASSDFATGYEQYF.